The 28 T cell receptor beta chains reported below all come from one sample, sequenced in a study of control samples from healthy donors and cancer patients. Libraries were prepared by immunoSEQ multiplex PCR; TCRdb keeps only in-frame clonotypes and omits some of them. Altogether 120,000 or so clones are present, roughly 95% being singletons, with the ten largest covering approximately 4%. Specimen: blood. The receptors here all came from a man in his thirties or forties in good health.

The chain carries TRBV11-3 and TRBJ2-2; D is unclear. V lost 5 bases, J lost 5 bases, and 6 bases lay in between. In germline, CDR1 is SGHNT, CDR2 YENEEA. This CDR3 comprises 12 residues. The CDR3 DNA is TGTGCCAGCAGCGTCAATACCGGGGAGCTGTTTTTT. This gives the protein CASSVNTGELFF.

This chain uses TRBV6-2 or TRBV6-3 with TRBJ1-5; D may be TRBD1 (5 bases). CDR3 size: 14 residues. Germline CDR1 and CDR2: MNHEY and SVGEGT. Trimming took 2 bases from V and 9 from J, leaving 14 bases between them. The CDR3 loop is CASSYVGGLGPQHF. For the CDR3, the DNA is TGTGCCAGCAGTTACGTCGGGGGGTTAGGGCCCCAGCATTTT.

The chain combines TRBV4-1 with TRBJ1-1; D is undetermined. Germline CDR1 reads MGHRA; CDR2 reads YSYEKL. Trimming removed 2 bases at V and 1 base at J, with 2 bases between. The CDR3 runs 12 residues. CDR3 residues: CASSQTNTEAFF. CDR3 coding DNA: TGCGCCAGCAGCCAAACGAACACTGAAGCTTTCTTT.

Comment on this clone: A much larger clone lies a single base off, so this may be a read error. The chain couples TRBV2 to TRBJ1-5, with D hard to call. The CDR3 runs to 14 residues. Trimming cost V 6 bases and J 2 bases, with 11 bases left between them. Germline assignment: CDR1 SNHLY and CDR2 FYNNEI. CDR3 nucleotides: TGTGCCAGCAGGCCTACTAGGGGCAATCAGCCCCAGCATTTT. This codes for CASRPTRGNQPQHF.

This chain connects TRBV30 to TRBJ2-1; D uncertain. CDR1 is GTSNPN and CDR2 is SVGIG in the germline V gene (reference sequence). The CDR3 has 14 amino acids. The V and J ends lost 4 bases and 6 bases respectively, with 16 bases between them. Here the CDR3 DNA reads TGTGCCTGGAATGTACGGTTGGAAAGCAATGAGCAGTTCTTC. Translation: CAWNVRLESNEQFF. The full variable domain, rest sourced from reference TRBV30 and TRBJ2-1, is SQTIHQWPATLVQPVGSPLSLECTVEGTSNPNLYWYRQAAGRGLQLLFYSVGIGQISSEVPQNLSASRPQDRQFILSSKKLLLSDSGFYLCAWNVRLESNEQFFGPGTRLTVL.

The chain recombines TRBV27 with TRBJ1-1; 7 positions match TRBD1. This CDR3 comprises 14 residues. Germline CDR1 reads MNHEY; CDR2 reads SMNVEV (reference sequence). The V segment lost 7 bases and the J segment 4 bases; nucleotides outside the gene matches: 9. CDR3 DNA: TGTGCCAGCATGGCAGGGGGGATTCTCACTGAAGCTTTCTTT. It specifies CASMAGGILTEAFF.

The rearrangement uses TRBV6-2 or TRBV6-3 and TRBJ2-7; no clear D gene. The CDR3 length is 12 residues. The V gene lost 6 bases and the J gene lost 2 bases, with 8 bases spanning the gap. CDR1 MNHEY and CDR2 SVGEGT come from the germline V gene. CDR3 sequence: CASSPGPYEQYF. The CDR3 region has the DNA TGTGCCAGCAGCCCCGGGCCCTACGAGCAGTACTTC.

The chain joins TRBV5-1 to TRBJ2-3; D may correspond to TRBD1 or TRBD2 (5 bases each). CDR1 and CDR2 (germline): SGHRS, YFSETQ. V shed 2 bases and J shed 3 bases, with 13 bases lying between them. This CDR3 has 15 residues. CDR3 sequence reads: CASSFEGLRTDTQYF. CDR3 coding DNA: TGCGCCAGCAGCTTTGAGGGGCTTCGAACAGATACGCAGTATTTT.

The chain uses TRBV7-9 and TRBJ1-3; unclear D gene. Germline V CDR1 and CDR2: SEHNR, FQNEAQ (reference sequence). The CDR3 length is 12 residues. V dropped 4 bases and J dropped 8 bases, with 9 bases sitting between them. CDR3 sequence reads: CASSSRWDTIYF. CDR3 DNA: TGTGCCAGCAGCTCTCGGTGGGACACCATATATTTT.

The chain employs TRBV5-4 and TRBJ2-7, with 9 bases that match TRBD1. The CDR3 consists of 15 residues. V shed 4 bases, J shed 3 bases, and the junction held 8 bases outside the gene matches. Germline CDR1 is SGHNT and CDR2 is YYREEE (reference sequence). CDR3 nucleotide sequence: TGTGCCAGCAGCCTTACCGGGACAGGGCACTACGAGCAGTACTTC. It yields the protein CASSLTGTGHYEQYF. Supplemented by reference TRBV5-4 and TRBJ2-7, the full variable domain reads ETGVTQSPTHLIKTRGQQVTLRCSSQSGHNTVSWYQQALGQGPQFIFQYYREEENGRGNFPPRFSGLQFPNYSSELNVNALELDDSALYLCASSLTGTGHYEQYFGPGTRLTVT.

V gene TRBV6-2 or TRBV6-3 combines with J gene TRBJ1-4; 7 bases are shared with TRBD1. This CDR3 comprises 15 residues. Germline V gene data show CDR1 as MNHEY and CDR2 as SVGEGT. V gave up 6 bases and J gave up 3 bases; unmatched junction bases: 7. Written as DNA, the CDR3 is TGTGCCAGCAGCGTACAGGGGCCTCCTAATGAAAAACTGTTTTTT. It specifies CASSVQGPPNEKLFF.

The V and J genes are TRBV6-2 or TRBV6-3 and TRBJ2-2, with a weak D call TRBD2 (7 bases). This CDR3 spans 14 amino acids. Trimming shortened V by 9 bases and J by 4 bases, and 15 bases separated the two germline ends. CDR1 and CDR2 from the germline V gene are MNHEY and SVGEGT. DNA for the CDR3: TGTGCCAGTAGTGGGGGGGCCGCCACCGGGGAGCTGTTTTTT. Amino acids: CASSGGAATGELFF.

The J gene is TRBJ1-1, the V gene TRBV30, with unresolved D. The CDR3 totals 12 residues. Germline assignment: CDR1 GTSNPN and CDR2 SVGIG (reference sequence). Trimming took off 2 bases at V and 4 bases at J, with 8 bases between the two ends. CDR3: CAWSRGSTEAFF. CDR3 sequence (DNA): TGTGCCTGGAGTCGGGGAAGCACTGAAGCTTTCTTT. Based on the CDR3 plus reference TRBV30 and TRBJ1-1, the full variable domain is SQTIHQWPATLVQPVGSPLSLECTVEGTSNPNLYWYRQAAGRGLQLLFYSVGIGQISSEVPQNLSASRPQDRQFILSSKKLLLSDSGFYLCAWSRGSTEAFFGQGTRLTVV.

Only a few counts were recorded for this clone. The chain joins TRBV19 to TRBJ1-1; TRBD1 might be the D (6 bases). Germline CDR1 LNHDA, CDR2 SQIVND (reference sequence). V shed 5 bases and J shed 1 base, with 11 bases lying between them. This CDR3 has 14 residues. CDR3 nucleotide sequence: TGTGCCAGTAGTGTGGGACATTCGAACACTGAAGCTTTCTTT. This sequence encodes CASSVGHSNTEAFF.

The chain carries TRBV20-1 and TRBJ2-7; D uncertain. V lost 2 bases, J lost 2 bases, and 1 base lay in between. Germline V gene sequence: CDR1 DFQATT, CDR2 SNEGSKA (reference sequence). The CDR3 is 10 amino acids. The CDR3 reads CSARPYEQYF. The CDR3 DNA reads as TGCAGTGCTAGACCCTACGAGCAGTACTTC.

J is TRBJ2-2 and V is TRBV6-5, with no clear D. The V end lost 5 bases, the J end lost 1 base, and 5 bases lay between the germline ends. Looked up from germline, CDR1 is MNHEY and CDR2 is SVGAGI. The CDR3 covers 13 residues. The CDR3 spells CASSQRNTGELFF. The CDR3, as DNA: TGTGCCAGCAGTCAAAGGAACACCGGGGAGCTGTTTTTT.

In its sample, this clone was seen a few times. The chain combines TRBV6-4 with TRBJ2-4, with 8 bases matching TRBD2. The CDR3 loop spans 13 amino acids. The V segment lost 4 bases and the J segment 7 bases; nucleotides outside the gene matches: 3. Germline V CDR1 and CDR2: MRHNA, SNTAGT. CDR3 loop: CASSAGGENIQYF. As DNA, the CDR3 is TGTGCCAGCAGTGCGGGGGGGGAGAACATTCAGTACTTC.

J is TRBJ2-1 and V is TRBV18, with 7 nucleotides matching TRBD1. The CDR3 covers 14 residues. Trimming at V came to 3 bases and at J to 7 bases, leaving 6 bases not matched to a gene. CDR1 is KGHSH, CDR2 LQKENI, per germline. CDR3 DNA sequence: TGTGCCAGCTCACCGGTAGGGGGCGAGAATGAGCAGTTCTTC. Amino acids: CASSPVGGENEQFF.

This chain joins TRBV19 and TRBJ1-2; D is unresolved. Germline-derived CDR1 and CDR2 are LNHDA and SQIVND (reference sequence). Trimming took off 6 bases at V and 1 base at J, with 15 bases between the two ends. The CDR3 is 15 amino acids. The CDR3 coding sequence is TGTGCCAGTAGCCGGGAGGTGTCGAGTAACTATGGCTACACCTTC. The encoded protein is CASSREVSSNYGYTF.

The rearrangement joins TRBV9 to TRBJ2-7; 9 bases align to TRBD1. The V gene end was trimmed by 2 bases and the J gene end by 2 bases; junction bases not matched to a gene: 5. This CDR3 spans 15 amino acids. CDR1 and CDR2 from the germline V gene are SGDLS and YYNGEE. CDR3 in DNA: TGTGCCAGCAGCGTGGGAGGGACAGGGCCCTACGAGCAGTACTTC. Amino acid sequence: CASSVGGTGPYEQYF.

Here the CDR3 reads CASSLNLQRVTGELFF. The CDR3 bases are TGCGCCAGCAGCTTGAACTTACAGAGAGTCACCGGGGAGCTGTTTTTT. This chain links TRBV5-1 with TRBJ2-2; no clear D. The CDR3 is made up of 16 amino acids. Trimming left V 1 base short and J 4 bases short, with 14 bases between. Germline CDR1 reads SGHRS; CDR2 reads YFSETQ.

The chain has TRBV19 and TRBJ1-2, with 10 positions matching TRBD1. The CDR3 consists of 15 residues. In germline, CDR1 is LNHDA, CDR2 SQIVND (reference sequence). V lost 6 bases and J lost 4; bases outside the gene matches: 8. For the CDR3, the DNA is TGTGCCAGTAGGCGGGGACAGGGGATTAGCTATGGCTACACCTTC. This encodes CASRRGQGISYGYTF.

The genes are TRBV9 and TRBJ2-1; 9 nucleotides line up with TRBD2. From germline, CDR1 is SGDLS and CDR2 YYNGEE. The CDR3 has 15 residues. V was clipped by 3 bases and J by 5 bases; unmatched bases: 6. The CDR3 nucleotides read TGTGCCAGCAGCGGTAGCGGGGGCCCAAACAATGAGCAGTTCTTC. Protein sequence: CASSGSGGPNNEQFF.

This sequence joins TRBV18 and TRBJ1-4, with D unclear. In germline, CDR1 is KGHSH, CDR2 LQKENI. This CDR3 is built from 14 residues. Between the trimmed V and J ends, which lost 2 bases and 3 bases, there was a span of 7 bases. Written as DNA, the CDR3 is TGTGCCAGCTCACCAAGGACCTCTAATGAAAAACTGTTTTTT. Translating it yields CASSPRTSNEKLFF.

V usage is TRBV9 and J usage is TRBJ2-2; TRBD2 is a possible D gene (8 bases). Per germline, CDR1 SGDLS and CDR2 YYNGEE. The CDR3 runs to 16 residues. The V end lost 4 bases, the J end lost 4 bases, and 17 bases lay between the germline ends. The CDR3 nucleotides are TGTGCCAGCAGCTTCTCGGGAGGGGGCATCACCGGGGAGCTGTTTTTT. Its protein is CASSFSGGGITGELFF.

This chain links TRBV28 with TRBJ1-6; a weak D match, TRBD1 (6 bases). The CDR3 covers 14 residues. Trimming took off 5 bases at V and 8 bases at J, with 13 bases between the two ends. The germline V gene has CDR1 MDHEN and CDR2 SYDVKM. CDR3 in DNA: TGTGCCAGCAGTCTCTTGGGGGGCGATTCACCCCTCCACTTT. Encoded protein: CASSLLGGDSPLHF.

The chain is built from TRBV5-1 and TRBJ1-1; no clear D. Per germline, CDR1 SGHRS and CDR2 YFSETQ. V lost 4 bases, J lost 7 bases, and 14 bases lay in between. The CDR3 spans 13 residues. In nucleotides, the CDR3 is TGCGCCAGCAGCCTCCGGATCGGGAATGAAGCTTTCTTT. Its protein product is CASSLRIGNEAFF.

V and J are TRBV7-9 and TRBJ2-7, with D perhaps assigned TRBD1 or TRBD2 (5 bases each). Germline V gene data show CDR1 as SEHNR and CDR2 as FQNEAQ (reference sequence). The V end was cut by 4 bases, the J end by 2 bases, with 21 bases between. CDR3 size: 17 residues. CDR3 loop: CASSSKGVATVPYEQYF. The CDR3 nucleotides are TGTGCCAGCAGCTCTAAAGGGGTAGCGACTGTCCCCTACGAGCAGTACTTC. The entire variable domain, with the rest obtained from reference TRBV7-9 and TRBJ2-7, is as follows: DTGVSQNPRHKITKRGQNVTFRCDPISEHNRLYWYRQTLGQGPEFLTYFQNEAQLEKSRLLSDRFSAERPKGSFSTLEIQRTEQGDSAMYLCASSSKGVATVPYEQYFGPGTRLTVT.